This TCR beta chain was identified in a study of a mutant IDH1 vaccine in newly diagnosed glioma. Points from the study as a whole: Pseudoprogression showed no apparent link to changes in top peripheral T cell clonotypes. Immune responses arising from the vaccine appeared in about 93% of patients.

V was clipped by 3 bases and J by 7 bases; unmatched bases: 10. Looked up from germline, CDR1 is MNHEY and CDR2 is SMNVEV (reference sequence). The CDR3 is 17 residues long. As for time point: baseline, week 1 (first vaccination visit). Treatment reported: pre-vaccination baseline after standard-of-care therapy. In this sample, this clone turned up a few times. Its antigen is currently unknown. Sequenced by immunoSEQ multiplex PCR; TCRdb stores in-frame clones only, minus some. Here the sample spans around 63,000 clones, 75% to 95% being singletons. The sequenced sample was PBMCs, obtained from a glioma patient treated with radiotherapy, temozolomide or both. The genes are TRBV27 and TRBJ2-1, with 12 bases lining up with TRBD1. The sequence was collected from a man aged 50-60 years with glioma. CDR3 nucleotide sequence: TGTGCCAGCAGTTTCGTAGGGACAGGGGGCCAGGATAATGAGCAGTTCTTC. It is translated as CASSFVGTGGQDNEQFF.